These T cell receptor beta chains were read from a single sample in a study of hypomethylating agent response in myelodysplastic syndrome. The assay was immunoSEQ multiplex PCR, and TCRdb's table has in-frame clones only and misses some. The repertoire has around 6,100 clones, approximately 80% of them found once; the top ten carry approximately 26%. Source: bone marrow, taken before or after starting hypomethylating agent treatment for myelodysplastic syndrome (not recorded which). These receptors all stem from a human donor with myelodysplastic syndrome. The CDR3 runs from the conserved cysteine through the conserved F or W. The D gene is left open where the match is weak. Size is omitted from some rows. Given values are once, few, many or a class for expanded clones.

D: -; J: TRBJ1-2; V: TRBV20-1; size: -; DNA: TGCAGTGCAACGAATCCTGGAGGCTACACCTTC; CDR3: CSATNPGGYTF
D: -; J: TRBJ2-1; V: TRBV6-1; size: -; DNA: TGTGCCAGCAGTGAAATGCAGGGGAGTTACAATGAGCAGTTCTTC; CDR3: CASSEMQGSYNEQFF
D: TRBD2; J: TRBJ2-3; V: TRBV4-1; size: -; DNA: TGCGCCAGCAGCTACGGGTTCGGCGGGAGTCGTACAGATACGCAGTATTTT; CDR3: CASSYGFGGSRTDTQYF
D: -; J: TRBJ1-3; V: TRBV4-2; size: -; DNA: TGTGCCAGCAGCCCCGGGGGCTCCGGAAACACCATATATTTT; CDR3: CASSPGGSGNTIYF
D: -; J: TRBJ2-3; V: TRBV6-1; size: -; DNA: TGTGCCAGCAGGATGCTTCGGGATACGCAGTATTTT; CDR3: CASRMLRDTQYF
D: -; J: TRBJ1-4; V: TRBV10-1; size: -; DNA: TGCGCCAGCAGTGAACAGGGAGATAATGAAAAACTGTTTTTT; CDR3: CASSEQGDNEKLFF
D: -; J: TRBJ2-3; V: TRBV11-2; size: -; DNA: TGTGCCAGCAGCTTAAGAAGATACACAGATACGCAGTATTTT; CDR3: CASSLRRYTDTQYF
D: TRBD1; J: TRBJ2-7; V: TRBV6-5; size: -; DNA: TGTGCCAGCAGTTACTGGGATTCCCAGGGGGCGGGTGAGCAGTACTTC; CDR3: CASSYWDSQGAGEQYF
D: -; J: TRBJ2-1; V: TRBV5-4; size: -; DNA: TGTGCCAGCAGCTCCGGCCGGGACTTCTTCAATGAGCAGTTCTTC; CDR3: CASSSGRDFFNEQFF
D: TRBD1; J: TRBJ1-2; V: TRBV4-3; size: -; DNA: TGCGCCAGCAGCCAAGATCCCACAGGGGGCTCCCGTGGCTACACCTTC; CDR3: CASSQDPTGGSRGYTF
D: TRBD1; J: TRBJ1-2; V: TRBV9; size: -; DNA: TGTGCCAGCAGCGACCTAGGACAGGGGATTTATGGCTACACCTTC; CDR3: CASSDLGQGIYGYTF
D: -; J: TRBJ2-7; V: TRBV4-2; size: -; DNA: TGTGCCAGCAGCCAGTCCACAGGGAGTGAGCAGTACTTC; CDR3: CASSQSTGSEQYF
D: TRBD1; J: TRBJ2-3; V: TRBV10-1; size: -; DNA: TGCGCCAGCAGTGAGCCGGGACAGGGCGCAGATACGCAGTATTTT; CDR3: CASSEPGQGADTQYF
D: -; J: TRBJ1-1; V: TRBV27; size: -; DNA: TGTGCCAGCAGTTTGGGCCTCACGGGTAAGAACACTGAAGCTTTCTTT; CDR3: CASSLGLTGKNTEAFF
D: -; J: TRBJ1-3; V: TRBV19; size: -; DNA: TGTGCCAGTAGTGGATCTATTCCGGGACAAAACCGAAACACCATATATTTT; CDR3: CASSGSIPGQNRNTIYF
D: -; J: TRBJ1-2; V: TRBV5-1; size: -; DNA: TGCGCCAGCAGCCTTGCCCCTGACTATGGCTACACCTTC; CDR3: CASSLAPDYGYTF
D: -; J: TRBJ2-2; V: TRBV7-3; size: -; DNA: TGTGCCAGCAGCCTCCTCCAGGGGGAGGGGATCACCGGGGAGCTGTTTTTT; CDR3: CASSLLQGEGITGELFF
D: -; J: TRBJ1-2; V: TRBV18; size: -; DNA: TGTGCCAGCTCACCAGTCAGGACCCCAGATGGCTACACCTTC; CDR3: CASSPVRTPDGYTF
D: -; J: TRBJ2-2; V: TRBV5-5; size: -; DNA: TGTGCCAGCAGCTTCCAGCCGGGTAACACCGGGGAGCTGTTTTTT; CDR3: CASSFQPGNTGELFF
D: -; J: TRBJ2-7; V: TRBV2; size: medium-sized; DNA: TGTGCCACGGAACCGGGAAACTACGAGCAGTACTTC; CDR3: CATEPGNYEQYF
D: -; J: TRBJ2-4; V: TRBV9; size: -; DNA: TGTGCCAGCAGCGTAGACCTGACGGGGGCGAACATTCAGTACTTC; CDR3: CASSVDLTGANIQYF
D: -; J: TRBJ1-1; V: TRBV5-6; size: once; DNA: TGTGCCAGCAGCTCGCTAGGGGGGGCGCGTGAAGGGGCTTTCTTT; CDR3: CASSSLGGAREGAFF
D: -; J: TRBJ2-2; V: TRBV28; size: -; DNA: TGTGCCAGCAGTTTACCCCCTACCGGGGAGCTGTTTTTT; CDR3: CASSLPPTGELFF
D: -; J: TRBJ2-6; V: TRBV19; size: once; DNA: TGTGCCAGTAGTCAGATCTCTGGGGCCAACGTCCTGACTTTC; CDR3: CASSQISGANVLTF
D: -; J: TRBJ1-2; V: TRBV6-1; size: -; DNA: TGTGCCAGCAGTGAACGACGCCTCTATGGCTACACCTTC; CDR3: CASSERRLYGYTF
D: -; J: TRBJ2-3; V: TRBV5-6; size: -; DNA: TGTGCCAGCAGCTCCCCCCACCCAGATACGCAGTATTTT; CDR3: CASSSPHPDTQYF
D: -; J: TRBJ2-7; V: TRBV4-2; size: -; DNA: TGTGCCAGCAGCCTAGGGGGGGGCTCGACAGGGCCCGAGCAGTACTTC; CDR3: CASSLGGGSTGPEQYF
D: -; J: TRBJ2-5; V: TRBV6-6; size: -; DNA: TGTGCCAGCAGTGTCTCTTACAGGGAGACCCAGTACTTC; CDR3: CASSVSYRETQYF
D: TRBD1; J: TRBJ1-2; V: TRBV28; size: -; DNA: TGTGCCAGCAGCTTGAACAGGGGGCAGGGCTACACCTTC; CDR3: CASSLNRGQGYTF
D: -; J: TRBJ2-1; V: TRBV4-3; size: -; DNA: TGCGCCAGCAGCCAAGGGTACCCTTCCGGACAGACCAGTTTGGCCAATGAGCAGTTCTTC; CDR3: CASSQGYPSGQTSLANEQFF
D: -; J: TRBJ2-7; V: TRBV21-1; size: -; DNA: TGTGCCAGCAGCAAAGAAAGACCCTACAAACCGGGACAGGGGTGGGGCGAGCAGTACTTC; CDR3: CASSKERPYKPGQGWGEQYF
D: -; J: TRBJ2-1; V: TRBV5-6; size: -; DNA: TGTGCCAGCAGCCCGGCGGACAGCTACAATGAGCAGTTCTTC; CDR3: CASSPADSYNEQFF
D: -; J: TRBJ1-1; V: TRBV27; size: -; DNA: TGTGCCAGCAGTTTAACCAGGGCGGGGAACACTGAAGCTTTCTTT; CDR3: CASSLTRAGNTEAFF
D: -; J: TRBJ2-5; V: TRBV11-2; size: -; DNA: TGTGCCAGCAGCTTAGGTGGGTCTTCCGCAGAGACCCAGTACTTC; CDR3: CASSLGGSSAETQYF